This record covers a single T cell receptor (beta chain). The junction does not match germline at one end; this may be a read error. The Seattle site enrolled patients during active infection and followed them longitudinally. CDR1 SGHRS and CDR2 YFSETQ come from the germline V gene. The CDR3 runs to 12 residues. Methods used by the authors: The assay estimated nucleated cells by amplifying reference gene primers. Method: immunoSEQ multiplex PCR; TCRdb's copy keeps in-frame clones and lacks some. The V and J calls and clone size were taken over from that table, and D and trimming were inferred from the DNA. The sample contains about 170,000 clones, 92% of which appear only once. This sample is part of a study of blood T cell repertoires in COVID-19. Study-wide background: Some COVID-19 samples were acute and others convalescent; all came from the United States, Italy and Spain. PBMCs, B-cell-depleted T cells, or T cells were the source of the cDNA or gDNA that made up the material.

The receptor comes from a man aged 25 to 45 with COVID-19, enrolled during active disease. The chain couples TRBV5-1 to TRBJ1-6; no clear D. The sequenced sample was peripheral blood. CDR3 protein: CASSLENSPLHF. The CDR3 nucleotides read TGCGCCAGCAGCTTGGAAAATTCGCCCCTCCACTTT. Supplemented by reference TRBV5-1 and TRBJ1-6, the full variable domain reads KAGVTQTPRYLIKTRGQQVTLSCSPISGHRSVSWYQQTPGQGLQFLFEYFSETQRNKGNFPGRFSGRQFSNSRSEMNVSTLELGDSALYLCASSLENSPLHFGNGTRLTVT.